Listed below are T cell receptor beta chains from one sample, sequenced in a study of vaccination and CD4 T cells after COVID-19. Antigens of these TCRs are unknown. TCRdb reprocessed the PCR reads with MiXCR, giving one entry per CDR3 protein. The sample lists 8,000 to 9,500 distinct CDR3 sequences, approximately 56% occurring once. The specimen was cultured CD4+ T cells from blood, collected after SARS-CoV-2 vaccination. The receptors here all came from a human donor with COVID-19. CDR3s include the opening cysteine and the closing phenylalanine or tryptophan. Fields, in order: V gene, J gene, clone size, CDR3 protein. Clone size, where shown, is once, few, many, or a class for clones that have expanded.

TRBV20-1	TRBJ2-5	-	CSAREASGVGETQYF
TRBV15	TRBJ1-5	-	CATSRVRSGSNQPQHF
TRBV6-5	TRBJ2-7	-	CASSYYQAMGEQYF
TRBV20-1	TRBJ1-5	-	CSARDVTSNQPQHF
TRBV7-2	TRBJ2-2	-	CASSFGGGAVPGELFF
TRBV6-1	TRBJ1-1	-	CASSDKWTANTEAFF
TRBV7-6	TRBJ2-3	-	CASSVRDWSTDTQYF
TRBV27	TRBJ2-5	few	CASSSRQGWETQYF
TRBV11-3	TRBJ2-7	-	CASSPAGVGSYEQYF
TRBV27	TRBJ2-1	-	CASSPGTKQFF